The 18 T cell receptor beta chains given below trace back to one sample, sequenced in a study of blood T cells in healthy people across ages. Together with a sample-barcoded 5' primer, a J-beta primer mix was included in a second PCR lasting 7 to 11 cycles. MiXCR was run by TCRdb on the 5' RACE reads, yielding one entry per CDR3 protein. The table lists about 1,500,000 distinct CDR3 sequences, 28% of them singletons. The sample was blood. Receptors were obtained from a young woman in good health.

A few counts support this clonotype. The V call is TRBV12-3 or TRBV12-4, the J call TRBJ2-7; 7 bases line up with TRBD1. The CDR3 contains 14 residues. V was pared by 5 bases and J by 2 bases, with 6 bases of the junction left unmatched. The CDR3 DNA is TGTGCCAGCAGTGAACAGGGGAAGCCCTACGAGCAGTACTTC. Residues: CASSEQGKPYEQYF.

This clonotype has a count of ten or more. V and J are TRBV10-2 and TRBJ2-7, with D tentatively TRBD2 (5 bases). The CDR3 is 14 residues long. The V and J ends lost 5 bases and 3 bases respectively, with 14 bases between them. The germline CDR1 and CDR2 sequences are WSHSY and SAAADI. The CDR3: CASSPTGVLYEQYF. Written as DNA, the CDR3 is TGCGCCAGCAGTCCTACCGGGGTACTCTACGAGCAGTACTTC.

Notes on this clonotype: Just one base apart from a much larger clone, this may be a read error. This chain connects TRBV7-9 to TRBJ2-3, with 9 positions matching TRBD1. Losses at the gene ends were 3 bases for V and 10 bases for J; bases not matched to a gene: 5. The CDR3 totals 13 residues. Germline V gives CDR1 SEHNR, CDR2 FQNEAQ (reference sequence). CDR3 in amino acids: CASSFRDRAAQYF. The CDR3 DNA follows: TGTGCCAGCAGCTTCCGGGACAGGGCAGCGCAGTATTTT.

This clonotype was detected only a few times. The chain couples TRBV11-2 to TRBJ2-1; 7 positions agree with TRBD2. Losses at the gene ends were 0 bases for V and 0 bases for J; bases not matched to a gene: 8. CDR1 and CDR2 (germline): SGHAT, FQNNGV. CDR3 length: 18 amino acids. CDR3 loop: CASSLDKGAGDSYNEQFF. In DNA form, the CDR3 reads TGTGCCAGCAGCTTAGATAAGGGTGCGGGGGACTCCTACAATGAGCAGTTCTTC.

In this sample, this clonotype turned up many times. The CDR3 coding sequence is TGCGCCAGCAGTGAGCCACTAGATACGCAGTATTTT. It specifies CASSEPLDTQYF. The V and J genes are TRBV10-2 and TRBJ2-3; no reliable D call. Trimming removed 2 bases from V and 5 bases from J, with 5 bases in between. CDR3 length: 12 residues. Germline V lookup: CDR1 WSHSY, CDR2 SAAADI.

Turning to this clonotype: The junction differs from germline at one of its ends, possibly a read error. The chain joins TRBV2 to TRBJ1-6, with D possibly matching TRBD1 (5 bases). The CDR3 covers 16 residues. From germline, CDR1 is SNHLY and CDR2 FYNNEI. The CDR3 coding sequence is TGTGCCGGCAGTGGGGCAGGGTCAATGGGTAGTTCACCCCTCCACTTT. Its protein product is CAGSGAGSMGSSPLHF.

V and J are TRBV27 and TRBJ2-1, with a possible D match to TRBD1 (5 bases). The CDR3 is 13 residues long. From germline, CDR1 is MNHEY and CDR2 SMNVEV (reference sequence). V lost 6 bases, J lost 7 bases, and 13 bases lay in between. As DNA, the CDR3 is TGTGCCAGCAGCCGTATAGGGGAAAATGAGCAGTTCTTC. It specifies CASSRIGENEQFF.

The chain couples TRBV9 to TRBJ2-3; 10 bases align to TRBD2. CDR3 length: 16 residues. The V gene's germline CDR1 is SGDLS and CDR2 YYNGEE. With V trimmed by 0 bases and J by 3 bases, 4 bases remained unmatched. The CDR3 here is CASSVVTAGGTDTQYF. DNA for the CDR3: TGTGCCAGCAGCGTAGTAACAGCGGGAGGGACAGATACGCAGTATTTT.

The chain carries TRBV12-5 and TRBJ2-7, with D tentatively TRBD1 (5 bases). Trimming took 5 bases from V and 3 from J, leaving 14 bases between them. This CDR3 comprises 14 residues. Germline V gene lookup returns CDR1 LGHNT and CDR2 FRNRAP. CDR3 in amino acids: CASGPQGSYYEQYF. The CDR3, as DNA: TGTGCTAGTGGTCCCCAGGGTTCTTACTACGAGCAGTACTTC.

The rearrangement uses TRBV7-2 and TRBJ2-3, with 9 bases that match TRBD1. This CDR3 has 16 residues. Trimming at V came to 5 bases and at J to 4 bases, leaving 10 bases not matched to a gene. Germline loops: CDR1 SGHTA, CDR2 FQGNSA. CDR3 nucleotide sequence: TGTGCCAGCAGCCTTCCCGGGACAGGGAGTCCAGATACGCAGTATTTT. It encodes CASSLPGTGSPDTQYF.

The chain links TRBV2 to TRBJ1-6, with 8 bases identical to TRBD1. The CDR3 contains 15 residues. Germline V gene sequence: CDR1 SNHLY, CDR2 FYNNEI. V gave up 6 bases and J gave up 9 bases; unmatched junction bases: 10. DNA for the CDR3: TGTGCCAGCAGCCAACTTCAGGGGGCACGTTCACCCCTCCACTTT. Translation gives CASSQLQGARSPLHF.

There are a few counts of this clonotype. A read error may explain this, as a much larger clone is one base away. The V and J genes are TRBV10-3 and TRBJ2-7; 11 bases fit TRBD2. Germline CDR1 is ENHRY and CDR2 is SYGVKD. The CDR3 has 15 amino acids. Trimming cost V 0 bases and J 3 bases; bases outside gene matches: 1. The CDR3 DNA follows: TGTGCCATCAGTGAGTCGACTAGCGGGAACTACGAGCAGTACTTC. It specifies CAISESTSGNYEQYF.

A few counts support this clonotype. The chain uses TRBV20-1 and TRBJ2-1; D not certain. Trimming took off 4 bases at V and 4 bases at J, with 20 bases between the two ends. The CDR3 sequence is 16 residues long. Germline CDR1 reads DFQATT; CDR2 reads SNEGSKA (reference sequence). As DNA, the CDR3 is TGCAGTGCTATTATCCCCACCACAGTCCGATACAATGAGCAGTTCTTC. This encodes CSAIIPTTVRYNEQFF.

This clonotype was counted a few times. J is TRBJ2-7 and V is TRBV7-2, with 11 bases lining up with TRBD1. CDR1 is SGHTA, CDR2 FQGNSA, per germline. The V segment lost 1 base and the J segment 5 bases; nucleotides outside the gene matches: 4. The CDR3 consists of 15 residues. In DNA form, the CDR3 reads TGTGCCAGCAGCTTAGGGGACAGGGGGTCCAACGAGCAGTACTTC. Amino acid sequence: CASSLGDRGSNEQYF.

V gene TRBV20-1 combines with J gene TRBJ2-7; 9 bases are shared with TRBD2. This CDR3 has 14 amino acids. Germline lookup yields CDR1 DFQATT and CDR2 SNEGSKA (reference sequence). V lost 0 bases to trimming and J lost 5 bases; unmatched junction nucleotides: 5. The CDR3: CSAREVAGVHEQYF. DNA of the CDR3: TGCAGTGCTAGAGAAGTAGCGGGAGTCCACGAGCAGTACTTC.

The table lists this clonotype with many counts. J is TRBJ2-4 and V is TRBV27; possible D gene TRBD2, 6 bases. There are 13 residues in the CDR3. V was cut by 5 bases and J by 2 bases, with 7 bases left in between. Germline V gene lookup returns CDR1 MNHEY and CDR2 SMNVEV (reference sequence). CDR3 DNA sequence: TGTGCCAGCAGTCGGGAGCCCAAAAACATTCAGTACTTC. Its protein product is CASSREPKNIQYF.

V and J are TRBV12-3 or TRBV12-4 and TRBJ2-4, with D perhaps assigned TRBD1 or TRBD2 (5 bases each). V lost 4 bases to trimming and J lost 7 bases, with 14 bases between them. The CDR3 loop spans 14 amino acids. The CDR3 nucleotides read TGTGCCAGCAGTTCTAACCGGGGCCCGAACATTCAGTACTTC. Amino acids: CASSSNRGPNIQYF.

CDR3 protein: CASSAGTRRTGELFF. DNA of the CDR3: TGTGCCAGCAGTGCCGGGACTAGGCGCACCGGGGAGCTGTTTTTT. The V and J genes are TRBV25-1 and TRBJ2-2; 8 bases fit TRBD2. Germline V gives CDR1 MGHDK, CDR2 SYGVNS. The CDR3 totals 15 residues. V was pared by 4 bases and J by 4 bases, with 5 bases of the junction left unmatched.